This T cell receptor (beta chain) was recovered during a study of T cell changes during pregnancy in multiple sclerosis. The germline V gene has CDR1 LGHNA and CDR2 YNFKEQ. The CDR3 has 15 residues. J was trimmed by 7 bases and V by 4 bases; bases with no gene match: 5. Sequencing used immunoSEQ multiplex PCR; TCRdb keeps in-frame clones, though not all of them. This sample has tens of thousands of clones, with 80% to 95% found just once. V usage is TRBV4-2 and J usage is TRBJ2-1; the match to TRBD1 covers 12 bases. The specimen comprised CD4+ T cells from peripheral blood mononuclear cells, sampled after pregnancy. The clonotype originates from a female donor in good health, enrolled as a control in a pregnancy study. CDR3 DNA: TGTGCCAGCAGCCCAGGGACAGGGGGCCGGAATGAGCAGTTCTTC. Its translation: CASSPGTGGRNEQFF.